This T cell receptor (beta chain) emerged from a study of blood T cells in healthy people across ages. This clonotype came up a few times. What it recognizes is unknown. Trimming took 5 bases from V and 5 from J, leaving 15 bases between them. This CDR3 has 14 residues. Germline-derived CDR1 and CDR2 are SNHLY and FYNNEI. The use of a sample-barcoded 5' primer and a J-beta primer mix characterized a second PCR of 7 to 11 cycles. Per sample, CDR3-containing paired-end reads numbered at least 2.5 million. TCRdb re-called the 5' RACE reads with MiXCR, one entry per CDR3 protein. The data contain more than 500,000 distinct CDR3 sequences, roughly 29% of them singletons. Study-level points and caveats: Because donor CMV status was unknown, expanded clonotype changes were possibly confounded. Comparison with aged donors showed that long-lived donors had more naive CD4+ cells and higher diversity. Researchers report that TCR beta diversity correlated strongly with naive T cell percentage.

The clonotype was recovered from a woman in her 70s in good health. V usage is TRBV2 and J usage is TRBJ1-1; D gene unclear. Material: blood. CDR3 residues: CASSIHEFGTEAFF. In nucleotides, the CDR3 is TGTGCCAGCAGTATACACGAGTTCGGTACTGAAGCTTTCTTT.